This T cell receptor (beta chain) came from a study of beta chain features in type 1 diabetes. This clone was seen a few times. The antigen is unknown. Findings and limits, study-wide: Whether HLA type influences TCRB rearrangement remained unresolved here. Possible PCR preference for shorter templates applied equally to patients and controls. In every one of the four CD4+ subsets, TCRB CDR3s were moderately but significantly shorter in Type 1 diabetes patients.

The entirety of the isolated RNA underwent reverse transcription, so expressed TCRB transcripts were sequenced. TCRdb's table, derived via immunoSEQ multiplex PCR, lists solely in-frame clones and lacks some. The table includes nearly 250,000 clones, 68% detected once. V lost 5 bases, J lost 6 bases, and 10 bases lay in between. The CDR3 is 12 amino acids. Per germline, CDR1 SGHAT and CDR2 FQNNGV. The sequencing sample was made of naive CD4+ T cells from blood. This sequence originates from a man younger than 40 in good health. The rearrangement uses TRBV11-2 and TRBJ2-5; D remains ambiguous. CDR3 bases: TGTGCCAGCAGCCCCGAAAGCCAGACCCAGTACTTC. Encoded protein: CASSPESQTQYF.